Following are 3 T cell receptor beta chains from one sample sequenced in a study of T cell responses to AZD1222 COVID-19 vaccine. Repertoires were generated with immunoSEQ multiplex PCR, while TCRdb's copy carries only in-frame clones and drops some. The sample holds 180,000 or so clones, around 89% seen once. The starting material was peripheral blood, obtained 28 days after the second AZD1222 dose. The source of these receptors is an adult who received the AZD1222 COVID-19 vaccine.

On this clone: Other DNA variants within this sample encode the same CDR3. The rearrangement joins TRBV5-4 to TRBJ1-2; the D is unclear. CDR1 and CDR2 from the germline V gene are SGHNT and YYREEE (reference sequence). The CDR3 totals 13 residues. Trimming stripped 0 bases from V and 3 bases from J, with 6 bases between. The CDR3 DNA reads TGTGCCAGCAGCTTGGATAGAGACTATGGCTACACCTTC. It codes for CASSLDRDYGYTF.

The chain uses TRBV5-1 and TRBJ1-4; D may be TRBD1 (5 bases). The CDR3 is 17 residues long. CDR1 SGHRS and CDR2 YFSETQ come from the germline V gene. V was cut by 0 bases and J by 0 bases, with 12 bases left in between. CDR3 DNA sequence: TGCGCCAGCAGCTTGGGCGGGACTCCCTCAACTAATGAAAAACTGTTTTTT. Its protein is CASSLGGTPSTNEKLFF.

The V call is TRBV3-1 (or the pseudogene TRBV3-2), the J call TRBJ2-2; no firm D call. The CDR3 is 16 amino acids. The ends were cut back, 2 bases at V and 5 bases at J, with 15 bases in the middle. Per the germline V gene, CDR1 is LGHDT and CDR2 is YNNKEL (reference sequence). The CDR3 region is CASSQSARARTGELFF. In DNA, the CDR3 is TGTGCCAGCAGCCAAAGTGCCCGGGCGAGGACCGGGGAGCTGTTTTTT.